This T cell receptor beta chain was identified in a study of blood T cell repertoires in COVID-19. Per the germline V gene, CDR1 is SGHKS and CDR2 is YYEKEE (reference sequence). V dropped 3 bases and J dropped 3; count of bases not matched to a gene: 10. The length of the CDR3 is 16 residues. Produced via immunoSEQ multiplex PCR; TCRdb's table is partial and in-frame only. The sample holds just over 350,000 clones, about 86% seen once. This sequence originates from a woman aged 60-75 years with COVID-19, enrolled during active disease. This rearrangement joins TRBV5-5 to TRBJ1-1, with TRBD1 identical over 8 bases. The sequenced sample was peripheral blood. The CDR3 DNA sequence: TGTGCCAGCAGCTCGGACAGGGTGCTGACGTACACTGAAGCTTTCTTT. Translating gives CASSSDRVLTYTEAFF.